This TCR beta chain was identified in a study of T cells in Graves' hyperthyroidism and ophthalmopathy (dated by TCRdb to the late 2010s). For the wider study: Peripheral blood samples were taken at initial diagnosis, before any treatment was given. To identify TCR V-J signatures that set the groups apart, the researchers used a discovery cohort of 100 patients, made up of 40 to 45 with Graves' ophthalmopathy and some 58 with stable Graves' hyperthyroidism. Prospective prediction of ophthalmopathy was tested in an independent validation cohort of 18 hyperthyroidism patients and some 17 patients who later progressed to ophthalmopathy. The 75 to 100 discovery patients were randomly split 7:3 into training and test sets. TCR Vbeta CDR3 sequencing of roughly 140 peripheral blood samples (43 ophthalmopathy, about 75 hyperthyroidism and approximately 17 progressor patients) is reported in the paper. Following sampling, methimazole starting at 30 mg daily was given to hyperthyroidism patients, and high-dose intravenous methylprednisolone was given to ophthalmopathy patients. In about 6 Graves' hyperthyroidism patients, the study also compared T-cell repertoires from thyroid tissue with T-cell repertoires from blood.

Graves' hyperthyroidism was defined as stable when no progression to ophthalmopathy occurred over 18 months of follow-up. Hyperthyroidism patients were newly diagnosed, had a disease duration of under 2 months, and were aged 18 to 65 years. Any patient with an uncontrolled infection, another autoimmune disease, pregnancy or lactation was excluded. Diagnoses were based on clinical symptoms, serum thyroxine and TRAb, thyroid ultrasound and orbital computed tomography. Ficoll-Paque density gradient centrifugation was used to isolate PBMCs from around 10 ml of fresh peripheral blood. Trizol reagent was used to extract total RNA, and RNA quality was then checked on an Agilent 2100 Bioanalyzer. The CDR1 and CDR2 encoded by the germline V gene are SQVTM and ANQGSEA. The CDR3 goes from the cysteine to the phenylalanine over 12 residues. Solely the CDR3 DNA is kept, with 36 bases framed from the first base. V lost 6 bases and J lost 6 bases; the stretch between them is 11 bases long.

What the work shows at the level of the full study, not this receptor alone: Most expanded thyroid clonotypes (frequency above 0.001) were also found in blood, which suggests that blood repertoires may mirror thyroid immune responses. No statistical method was used to fix the sample size in advance, and group allocation was not hidden from the investigators. In validation, the model predicted progression to ophthalmopathy with just under 71% sensitivity and roughly 72% specificity, a median of 6.5 months before onset. A model built on a 13 V-J signature distinguished ophthalmopathy from stable hyperthyroidism, reaching 85% to 90% sensitivity and around 81% specificity in cross-validation and 80%/75% in testing.

Amplification of TCR beta CDR3 regions was carried out from RNA transcripts. A first-round RT-PCR of the TCR CDR3 used the HTBI primer set with the Qiagen OneStep RT-PCR kit. A second multiplex PCR round built the libraries, followed by size selection and purification. The libraries were sequenced on an Illumina HiSeq2000 using paired-end 100 bp reads. In the paper's pipeline: SOAPnuke was used to process the raw data, with reads discarded if the reads contained adapters or uncalled bases, had a mean Phred below 15, or lacked an exact constant-primer or identifier match. COPE v1.2.5 was used to merge high-quality paired reads, and clonotypes were defined as unique nucleotide sequences. MiTCR v1.1 was used to align clonotypes to the IMGT TRBV, TRBD and TRBJ reference segments. Only V-J combinations with frequency above 0.0001, covering about 99% of repertoires, were analysed. The TCS score was defined as the ratio of F50 (clonal expansion) to E x V (chaos), calculated using BLOSUM62-based TCRdist between CDR3 peptides within each V-J. Welch's t-statistics and random forest reduced fewer than 550 V-J features to 13, which were used in a naive Bayes classifier (R e1071). The public sequencing data were trimmed at Q25 with fastp and processed into clonotypes with MiXCR by TCRdb, which kept only in-frame beta chains. When rows share a CDR3 protein, they turn into one entry using the most common DNA and genes. Clone size and V and J calls follow TCRdb, not the original study. Within this sample are hundreds of thousands of distinct CDR3 sequences, with 15% to 19% of them counted one time only. Roughly 14% of the sample comes from the top ten.

This clonotype occurred many times. The target of this receptor is not known. The sample holds no much larger clone one base away, and base qualities are not on file. Sequencing input: blood. In this chain, TRBV29-1 is recombined with TRBJ2-2, with no confident D gene call. This TCR was recovered from a woman younger than 30 with Graves' hyperthyroidism. The DNA reads TGCAGCGTAGGAGAGTCGGCCGGGGAGCTGTTTTTT. Its product reads: CSVGESAGELFF.